At least ten counts were recorded for the clone carrying this TCR beta chain. Its target is unknown. TCRdb processed the PCR reads anew with MiXCR; each CDR3 protein has one entry. The sample contains fewer than 70,000 distinct CDR3 sequences, roughly 20% of which appear only once. This sample was taken from a study of molecular identifiers for immune sequencing clone quantification. Study summary: Replicates split RNA from 20,000 or 100,000 naive CD8 cells five ways, and the researchers sequenced four portions. Study outcomes and limitations: Same-barcode identical TCR molecules could make highly expanded clones look smaller than they are.

The CDR3 consists of 13 residues. Germline-derived CDR1 and CDR2 are SGHRS and YFSETQ. Trimming cost V 4 bases and J 4 bases, with 12 bases left between them. The sorting of naive CD8 T cells used the CD8+CD4-CCR7+CD45RA+ phenotype. The sequence was obtained from a human donor in good health. Some libraries in this study had Jurkat cell RNA spiked in. Sequenced: naive CD8+ T cells from blood, with Jurkat cell RNA spiked in. Subset defined: FACS-sorted CD8+CD4-CCR7+CD45RA+ naive T cells. The J gene is TRBJ2-7, the V gene TRBV5-1; the D is unclear. This CDR3 reads CASSPLGDYEQYF. The CDR3 coding sequence is TGCGCCAGCAGCCCTCTAGGCGATTACGAGCAGTACTTC. Full variable domain (rest looked up from reference TRBV5-1 and TRBJ2-7): KAGVTQTPRYLIKTRGQQVTLSCSPISGHRSVSWYQQTPGQGLQFLFEYFSETQRNKGNFPGRFSGRQFSNSRSEMNVSTLELGDSALYLCASSPLGDYEQYFGPGTRLTVT.